This TCR beta chain was captured by sequencing in a study of cytomegalovirus exposure and HLA in healthy donors. Study-wide results and limits: Immune exposure information available was restricted to CMV serostatus.

PCR used 60 Vbeta primers and 13 Jbeta primers. The data were produced by immunoSEQ multiplex PCR, yet TCRdb's version contains in-frame clones alone and is incomplete. This table holds about 150,000 clones, 73% found once. About this clone itself: Its antigen is unidentified.

The CDR3 contains 15 residues. V trimming: 7 bases; J trimming: 3 bases; junction bases outside the gene matches: 11. CDR1 and CDR2 (germline): MDHEN, SYDVKM. The rearrangement uses TRBV28 and TRBJ1-2, with 7 bases identical to TRBD1. Sequenced material: PBMCs. This TCR was sampled from a woman under 30 in good health and CMV-seronegative. As DNA, the CDR3 is TGTGCCAGCACAGAAGGGGGCGCCTATTACTATGGCTACACCTTC. It specifies CASTEGGAYYYGYTF.